This T cell receptor beta chain was captured by sequencing in a study of cytomegalovirus exposure and HLA in healthy donors. Notes on the study in general: CMV antigen specificity of three CMV-associated chains was confirmed in vitro.

On this clone: The antigen is undetermined.

Vbeta (60) and Jbeta (13) primers were used in the PCR. In the authors' methods: About 10 million shared chains were among around 80 million unique TCR beta chains counted in a later analysis. The protocol was immunoSEQ multiplex PCR, while the TCRdb copy is restricted to in-frame clones and leaves out a portion. Clone size and V and J calls were adopted from that table, with D and trimming inferred from the DNA. In the table there are about 95,000 clones, roughly three quarters of which are singletons. Sequenced input: PBMCs. The receptor's source is a woman aged 40 to 50 in good health and CMV-seronegative.

The CDR3 here is CASSPDPPRDRGPGEQYF. The DNA of the CDR3 is TGTGCCAGCTCACCAGACCCCCCCCGGGACAGGGGGCCCGGGGAGCAGTACTTC. The chain couples TRBV18 to TRBJ2-7, with 12 bases that match TRBD1. Germline loops: CDR1 KGHSH, CDR2 LQKENI. The J segment lost 7 bases and the V segment lost 2 bases, leaving 15 bases of the junction unmatched. This CDR3 region has 18 residues.